These 17 T cell receptor beta chains share one sample of origin, sequenced in a study of shared clonotypes between healthy human individuals. The method was immunoSEQ multiplex PCR; TCRdb's version includes in-frame clones alone and lacks a portion of them. The sample has over a million clones, more than 95% seen once. Material for sequencing was naive CD4+ T cells sorted from blood. Sample subset: CD45RA+ positively selected. The receptor source for this set is a man aged 25 to 45 in good health.

Here the CDR3 reads CASSTSGRAHEQYF. CDR3 nucleotide sequence: TGTGCCAGCAGTACTAGCGGGAGGGCCCACGAGCAGTACTTC. The chain is built from TRBV27 and TRBJ2-7; 13 bases align to TRBD2. The germline gives CDR1 MNHEY, CDR2 SMNVEV (reference sequence). The trim removed 5 bases at V and 5 bases at J, leaving 3 bases unmatched. The CDR3 is 14 amino acids.

The rearrangement joins TRBV15 to TRBJ2-3; 9 bases are a match to TRBD1. The trim removed 9 bases at V and 3 bases at J, leaving 10 bases unmatched. The length of the CDR3 is 15 residues. Germline loops: CDR1 LNHNV, CDR2 YYDKDF (reference sequence). CDR3 protein: CATRGQGGRTDTQYF. The CDR3, as DNA: TGTGCCACTCGGGGACAGGGTGGGAGGACAGATACGCAGTATTTT.

The CDR3 DNA sequence: TGTGCCAGCAGAACAGACAGTAATTCACCCCTCCACTTT. Its protein is CASRTDSNSPLHF. This chain connects TRBV5-4 to TRBJ1-6; D possibly corresponds to TRBD1 (5 bases). The V end was cut by 5 bases, the J end by 6 bases, with 9 bases between. The V gene's germline CDR1 is SGHNT and CDR2 YYREEE (reference sequence). CDR3 length equals 13 residues.

The genes are TRBV30 and TRBJ2-3; D ambiguous. Trimming cost V 2 bases and J 2 bases, with 14 bases left between them. Germline V gene lookup returns CDR1 GTSNPN and CDR2 SVGIG (reference sequence). This CDR3 is 15 amino acids long. CDR3 bases: TGTGCCTGGAGTTCCCGATCTAGAGACACAGATACGCAGTATTTT. Translating it yields CAWSSRSRDTDTQYF. The full variable domain, completed using reference TRBV30 and TRBJ2-3, is SQTIHQWPATLVQPVGSPLSLECTVEGTSNPNLYWYRQAAGRGLQLLFYSVGIGQISSEVPQNLSASRPQDRQFILSSKKLLLSDSGFYLCAWSSRSRDTDTQYFGPGTRLTVL.

The chain joins TRBV2 to TRBJ2-5; D might be TRBD1 or TRBD2, each matching 6 bases. Per the germline V gene, CDR1 is SNHLY and CDR2 is FYNNEI. This CDR3 has 15 amino acids. V was pared by 8 bases and J by 0 bases, with 16 bases between. This chain's CDR3 is CASQGGLAYQETQYF. The DNA of the CDR3 is TGTGCCAGCCAAGGGGGGCTAGCGTACCAAGAGACCCAGTACTTC.

The V call is TRBV14, the J call TRBJ1-1, with 12 bases identical to TRBD1. This CDR3 has 18 residues. Trimming took 3 bases from V and 2 from J; bases not matched to a gene: 10. Germline V gene lookup returns CDR1 SGHDN and CDR2 FVKESK. CDR3 protein: CASSQGQGAKERNTEAFF. The DNA for the CDR3 is TGTGCCAGCAGCCAGGGACAGGGGGCGAAGGAACGAAACACTGAAGCTTTCTTT. The full variable domain, its missing parts supplied by reference TRBV14 and TRBJ1-1, is EAGVTQFPSHSVIEKGQTVTLRCDPISGHDNLYWYRRVMGKEIKFLLHFVKESKQDESGMPNNRFLAERTGGTYSTLKVQPAELEDSGVYFCASSQGQGAKERNTEAFFGQGTRLTVV.

This chain connects TRBV2 to TRBJ2-5; D is uncertain. Per germline, CDR1 SNHLY and CDR2 FYNNEI. V was trimmed by 5 bases and J by 4 bases, leaving 11 bases between them. This CDR3 spans 13 amino acids. For the CDR3, the DNA is TGTGCCAGCAGTCTGACTCGAGGAGAGACCCAGTACTTC. It is translated as CASSLTRGETQYF.

The chain employs TRBV11-2 and TRBJ2-3; 7 nucleotides align to TRBD2. Germline CDR1 SGHAT, CDR2 FQNNGV. The ends lost 4 bases at V and 2 bases at J; junction bases unmatched: 6. The CDR3 spans 15 residues. The CDR3 bases are TGTGCCAGCAGCTCCGCGGGGGTCTCCACAGATACGCAGTATTTT. Translated, it gives CASSSAGVSTDTQYF. Full variable domain (remainder filled in from reference TRBV11-2 and TRBJ2-3): EAGVAQSPRYKIIEKRQSVAFWCNPISGHATLYWYQQILGQGPKLLIQFQNNGVVDDSQLPKDRFSAERLKGVDSTLKIQPAKLEDSAVYLCASSSAGVSTDTQYFGPGTRLTVL.

The rearrangement links TRBV19 to TRBJ1-1, with D possibly TRBD1 on 6 matching bases. V lost 5 bases to trimming and J lost 7 bases, with 20 bases between them. The CDR3 loop spans 15 amino acids. Germline CDR1 reads LNHDA; CDR2 reads SQIVND (reference sequence). The CDR3 DNA sequence: TGTGCCAGTAGTCCCCCCCTTGGGGGCTGGGGTGAAGCTTTCTTT. This sequence encodes CASSPPLGGWGEAFF.

The chain uses TRBV10-3 and TRBJ2-5; TRBD1 is a possible D gene (6 bases). V was cut by 2 bases and J by 3 bases, with 16 bases left in between. The germline CDR1 and CDR2 sequences are ENHRY and SYGVKD. The CDR3 covers 16 residues. The CDR3 region is CAISEGGRSGEETQYF. CDR3 nucleotide sequence: TGTGCCATCAGTGAGGGGGGCAGGTCAGGGGAAGAGACCCAGTACTTC.

V is TRBV29-1 and J is TRBJ2-7; no firm D call. Between the trimmed V and J ends, which lost 4 bases and 3 bases, there was a span of 16 bases. Germline CDR1 is SQVTM and CDR2 is ANQGSEA. The CDR3 spans 14 residues. DNA for the CDR3: TGCAGCGTTGGATCCCTGGGTGAGCGCTACGAGCAGTACTTC. Translated: CSVGSLGERYEQYF.

The chain couples TRBV4-3 to TRBJ2-7, with a possible D match to TRBD1 (5 bases). V lost 0 bases, J lost 9 bases, and 15 bases lay in between. This CDR3 is 14 amino acids long. CDR1 is LGHNA, CDR2 YSLEER, per germline. The CDR3 sequence is CASSQESQGFWQYF. CDR3 nucleotide sequence: TGCGCCAGCAGCCAAGAGTCCCAGGGTTTTTGGCAGTACTTC.

CDR3 nucleotide sequence: TGTGCCAGCAGTCCCTGGGTACCTTCCTACAATGAGCAGTTCTTC. It codes for CASSPWVPSYNEQFF. The genes are TRBV6-6 and TRBJ2-1; D is unclear. This CDR3 is built from 15 residues. Trimming cost V 5 bases and J 1 base, with 12 bases left between them. Germline V gene sequence: CDR1 MNHNY, CDR2 SVGAGI (reference sequence).

This chain joins TRBV19 and TRBJ2-7; 9 positions agree with TRBD1. The germline CDR1 and CDR2 sequences are LNHDA and SQIVND (reference sequence). Trimming took 3 bases from V and 6 from J; bases not matched to a gene: 9. This CDR3 is 15 amino acids long. The CDR3 DNA sequence: TGTGCCAGTAGTATTGGACAGGGGCTTCGACCCGAGCAGTACTTC. This gives the protein CASSIGQGLRPEQYF.

The chain uses TRBV16 and TRBJ2-1; 7 positions agree with TRBD1. CDR1 is KGHSY, CDR2 FQNENV, per germline. The CDR3 runs 16 residues. The V and J ends lost 3 bases and 2 bases, in that order; junction bases with no gene match: 7. CDR3 sequence: CASSQYQGETYNEQFF. CDR3 nucleotide sequence: TGTGCCAGCAGCCAGTACCAGGGGGAAACCTACAATGAGCAGTTCTTC.

The rearrangement uses TRBV9 and TRBJ2-1, with a weak D call TRBD1 (5 bases). The germline V and J ends were trimmed by 0 bases and 6 bases, with 10 bases remaining between them. This CDR3 has 14 residues. Germline V gives CDR1 SGDLS, CDR2 YYNGEE. The DNA of the CDR3 is TGTGCCAGCAGCGTAGAGGGGTGGAGCAATGAGCAGTTCTTC. Translated: CASSVEGWSNEQFF.

The rearrangement joins TRBV19 to TRBJ2-2, with 10 bases matching TRBD2. The trim removed 8 bases at V and 3 bases at J, leaving 3 bases unmatched. The CDR3 is made up of 14 amino acids. Looked up from germline, CDR1 is LNHDA and CDR2 is SQIVND (reference sequence). As DNA, the CDR3 is TGTGCCAGTCGGACTAGCGGACACACCGGGGAGCTGTTTTTT. Its protein is CASRTSGHTGELFF.